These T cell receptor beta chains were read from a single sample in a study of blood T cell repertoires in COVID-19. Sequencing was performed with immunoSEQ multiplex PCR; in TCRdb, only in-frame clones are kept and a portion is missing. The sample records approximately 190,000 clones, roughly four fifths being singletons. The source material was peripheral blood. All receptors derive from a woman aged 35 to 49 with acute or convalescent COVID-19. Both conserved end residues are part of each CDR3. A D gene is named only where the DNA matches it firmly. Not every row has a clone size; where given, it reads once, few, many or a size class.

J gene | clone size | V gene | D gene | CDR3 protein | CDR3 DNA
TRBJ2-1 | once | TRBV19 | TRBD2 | CASKSSGGPSGEQFF | TGTGCCAGTAAGTCGTCGGGGGGGCCTTCCGGGGAGCAGTTCTTC
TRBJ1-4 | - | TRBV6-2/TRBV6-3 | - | CASSRPGRHGDEKLFF | TGTGCCAGCAGTCGGCCAGGGAGGCACGGCGACGAAAAACTGTTTTTT
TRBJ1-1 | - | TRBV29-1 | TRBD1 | CSVPGDVLGQGAEAFF | TGCAGCGTTCCTGGGGATGTTTTAGGACAGGGTGCTGAAGCTTTCTTT
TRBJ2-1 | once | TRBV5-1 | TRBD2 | CASSLRASGYNEQFF | TGCGCCAGCAGCTTGAGGGCTAGCGGCTACAATGAGCAGTTCTTC
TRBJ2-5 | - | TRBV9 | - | CASSSGTLQETQYF | TGTGCCAGCTCCTCAGGGACTCTCCAAGAGACCCAGTACTTC
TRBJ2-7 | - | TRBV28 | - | CATTEAGAYEQYF | TGTGCCACGACGGAGGCAGGAGCGTACGAGCAGTACTTC
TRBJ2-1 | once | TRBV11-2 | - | CASSPLPGGRAIYNEQFF | TGTGCCAGCAGCCCCCTCCCGGGGGGCAGAGCTATATACAATGAGCAGTTCTTC
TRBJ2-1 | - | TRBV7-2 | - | CASSLAHGSYNEQFF | TGTGCCAGCAGCTTAGCACACGGGTCCTACAATGAGCAGTTCTTC
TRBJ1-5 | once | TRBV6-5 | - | CASSYDSDQPQHF | TGTGCCAGCAGTTACGACAGTGATCAGCCCCAGCATTTT
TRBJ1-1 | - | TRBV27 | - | CASSLSGGEVNTEAFF | TGTGCCAGCAGTTTATCAGGGGGGGAAGTGAACACTGAAGCTTTCTTT
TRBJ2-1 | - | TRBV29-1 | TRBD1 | CSVWTGAINEQFF | TGCAGCGTATGGACAGGGGCCATCAATGAGCAGTTCTTC
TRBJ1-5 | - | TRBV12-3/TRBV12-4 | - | CASSTSQPQHF | TGTGCCAGCAGCACAAGTCAGCCCCAGCATTTT
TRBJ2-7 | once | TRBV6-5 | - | CASSYPGHPPSEQYF | TGTGCCAGCAGTTACCCGGGACACCCGCCATCTGAGCAGTACTTC
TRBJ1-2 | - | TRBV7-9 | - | CASSFYPQPDNYGYTF | TGTGCCAGCAGCTTCTACCCTCAACCTGATAACTATGGCTACACCTTC
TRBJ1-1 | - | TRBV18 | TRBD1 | CASSPSAGGETEAFF | TGTGCCAGCTCACCAAGTGCAGGGGGTGAGACTGAAGCTTTCTTT
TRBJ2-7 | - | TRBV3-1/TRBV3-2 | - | CASSHTTGSYEQYF | TGTGCCAGCAGCCATACTACAGGCTCCTACGAGCAGTACTTC
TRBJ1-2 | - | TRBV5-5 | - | CASSQGSNNYGYTF | TGTGCCAGCAGCCAAGGGAGTAACAACTATGGCTACACCTTC
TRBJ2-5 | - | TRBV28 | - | CASRSLGLAEETQYF | TGTGCCAGCAGGTCTCTAGGTTTAGCGGAAGAGACCCAGTACTTC
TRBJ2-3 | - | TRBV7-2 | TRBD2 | CASSLASLAAGGTDTQYF | TGTGCCAGCAGCTTAGCGTCCTTAGCGGCGGGGGGCACAGATACGCAGTATTTT
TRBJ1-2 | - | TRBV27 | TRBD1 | CASRSSGTGFYGYTF | TGTGCCAGCAGAAGTTCCGGGACAGGGTTCTATGGCTACACCTTC
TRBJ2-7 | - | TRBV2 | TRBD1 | CATLIPGTGGLYEQYF | TGTGCCACCCTAATCCCCGGGACAGGGGGCCTGTACGAGCAGTACTTC
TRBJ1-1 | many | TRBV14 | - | CASSQGGNLNTEAFF | TGTGCCAGCAGCCAAGGCGGCAACTTGAACACTGAAGCTTTCTTT
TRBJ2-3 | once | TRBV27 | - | CASRPTGRGTDTQYF | TGTGCCAGCAGACCCACGGGAAGGGGCACAGATACGCAGTATTTT
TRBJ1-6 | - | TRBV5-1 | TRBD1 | CASSPGQGIVSPLHF | TGCGCCAGCAGCCCGGGACAGGGGATAGTTTCACCCCTCCACTTT
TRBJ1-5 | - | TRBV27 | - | CASSLDTGVGQPQHF | TGTGCCAGCAGTTTAGATACGGGGGTTGGACAGCCCCAGCATTTT
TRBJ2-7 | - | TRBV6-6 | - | CASSYLGGDYEQYF | TGTGCCAGCAGTTACCTAGGGGGGGACTACGAGCAGTACTTC